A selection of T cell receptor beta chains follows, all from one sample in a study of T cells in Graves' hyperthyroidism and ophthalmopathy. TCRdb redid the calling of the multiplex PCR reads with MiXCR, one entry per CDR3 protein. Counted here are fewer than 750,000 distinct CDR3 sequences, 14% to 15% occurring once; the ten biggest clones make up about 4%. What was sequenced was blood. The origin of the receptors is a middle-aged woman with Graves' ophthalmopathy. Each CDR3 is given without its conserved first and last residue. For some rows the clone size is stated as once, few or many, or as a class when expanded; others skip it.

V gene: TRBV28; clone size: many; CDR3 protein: ASSPSGGQTKPQH
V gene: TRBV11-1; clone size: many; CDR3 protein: ASSPRTSGRAHEQY
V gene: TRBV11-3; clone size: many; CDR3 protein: ASTPSAGTGYT
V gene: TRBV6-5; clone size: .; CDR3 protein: ASSYTQGARDEQY
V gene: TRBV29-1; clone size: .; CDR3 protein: SAETGGIETQY
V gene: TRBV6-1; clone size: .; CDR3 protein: ASTRSQRAGSSYEQY
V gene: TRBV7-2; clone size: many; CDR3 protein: ASSLGWAETQY
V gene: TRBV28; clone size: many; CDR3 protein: ASSPDPRQDLAKNIQY
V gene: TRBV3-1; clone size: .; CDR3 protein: ASSLGEGVSPQH
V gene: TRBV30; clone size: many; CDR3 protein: AWSQGTGGNTEAF
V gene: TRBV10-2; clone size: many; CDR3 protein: ASSEVRVNEQY
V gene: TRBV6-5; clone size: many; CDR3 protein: ASSYHLGEGVTEAF